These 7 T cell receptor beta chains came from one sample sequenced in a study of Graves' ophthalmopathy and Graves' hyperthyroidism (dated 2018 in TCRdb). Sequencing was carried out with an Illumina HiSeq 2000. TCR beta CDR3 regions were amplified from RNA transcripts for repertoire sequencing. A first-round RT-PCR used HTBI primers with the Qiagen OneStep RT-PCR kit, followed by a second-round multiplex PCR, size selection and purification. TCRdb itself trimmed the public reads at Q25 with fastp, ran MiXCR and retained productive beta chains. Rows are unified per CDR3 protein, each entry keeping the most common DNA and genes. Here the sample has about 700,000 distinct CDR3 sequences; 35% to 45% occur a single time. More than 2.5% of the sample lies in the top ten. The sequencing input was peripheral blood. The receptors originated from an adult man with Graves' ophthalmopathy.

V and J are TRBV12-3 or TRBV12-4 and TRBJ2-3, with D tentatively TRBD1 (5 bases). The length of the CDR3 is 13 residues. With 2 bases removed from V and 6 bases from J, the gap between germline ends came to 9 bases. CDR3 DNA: TGTGCCAGCAGTTTACAGGGATCGGATACGCAGTATTTT. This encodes CASSLQGSDTQYF.

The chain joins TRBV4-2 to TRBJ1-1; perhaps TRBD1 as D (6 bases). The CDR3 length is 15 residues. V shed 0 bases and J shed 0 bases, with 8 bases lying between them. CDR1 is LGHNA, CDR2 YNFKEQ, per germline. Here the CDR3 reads CASSQEPGVNTEAFF. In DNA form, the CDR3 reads TGTGCCAGCAGCCAAGAACCAGGGGTGAACACTGAAGCTTTCTTT.

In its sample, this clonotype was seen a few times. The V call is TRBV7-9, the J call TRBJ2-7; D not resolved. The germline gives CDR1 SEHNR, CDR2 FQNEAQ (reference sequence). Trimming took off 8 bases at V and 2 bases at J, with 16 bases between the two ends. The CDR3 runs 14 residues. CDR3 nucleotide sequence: TGTGCCAGCTACCCGACCGTGCCCCCCTACGAGCAGTACTTC. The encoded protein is CASYPTVPPYEQYF.

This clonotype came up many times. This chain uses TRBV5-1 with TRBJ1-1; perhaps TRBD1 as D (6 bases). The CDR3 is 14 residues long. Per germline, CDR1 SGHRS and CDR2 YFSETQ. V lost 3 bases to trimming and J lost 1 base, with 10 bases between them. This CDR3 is CASSYEQGNTEAFF. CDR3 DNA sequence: TGCGCCAGCAGCTACGAACAGGGGAACACTGAAGCTTTCTTT.

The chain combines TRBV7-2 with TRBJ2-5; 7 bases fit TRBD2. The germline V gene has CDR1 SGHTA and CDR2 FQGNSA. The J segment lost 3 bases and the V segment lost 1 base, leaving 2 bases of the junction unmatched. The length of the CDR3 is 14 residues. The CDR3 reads CASSLVGRKETQYF. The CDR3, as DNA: TGTGCCAGCAGCTTAGTCGGGAGGAAAGAGACCCAGTACTTC.

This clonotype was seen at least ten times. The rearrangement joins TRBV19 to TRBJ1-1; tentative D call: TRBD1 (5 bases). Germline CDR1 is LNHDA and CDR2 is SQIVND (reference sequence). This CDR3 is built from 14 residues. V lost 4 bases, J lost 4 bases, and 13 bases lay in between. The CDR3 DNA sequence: TGTGCCAGTAGTACCGCCGTTGGGGGCACTGAAGCTTTCTTT. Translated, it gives CASSTAVGGTEAFF.

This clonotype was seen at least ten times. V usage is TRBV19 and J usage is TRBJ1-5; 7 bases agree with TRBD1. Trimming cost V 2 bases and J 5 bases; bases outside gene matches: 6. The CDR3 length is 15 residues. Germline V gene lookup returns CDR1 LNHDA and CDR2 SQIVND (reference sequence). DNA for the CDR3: TGTGCCAGTAGTATATACAGGGGAACGGATCAGCCCCAGCATTTT. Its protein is CASSIYRGTDQPQHF.